This TCR beta chain originates from a study of Tregs in tolerant kidney transplant recipients. There are 15 residues in the CDR3. Trimming cost V 1 base and J 2 bases, with 12 bases left between them. Germline-derived CDR1 and CDR2 are LGHNA and YSLEER. TCRdb's table, derived via immunoSEQ multiplex PCR, lists solely in-frame clones and lacks some. Of about 81,000 clones listed, 90% to 95% are singletons. The nonmyeloablative bone marrow transplants came from related graft donors, with transient mixed chimerism. The origin of this receptor is a human patient who received a combined kidney and bone marrow transplant. These T cells may partly come from the graft donor. The specimen comprised CD4+ T cells from blood (PBMCs), sampled 24 months after the transplant. The rearrangement uses TRBV4-3 and TRBJ2-7, with D perhaps TRBD2 (6 bases). CDR3 amino acids: CASSQGLDFPYEQYF. The CDR3 DNA reads TGCGCCAGCAGCCAAGGACTAGACTTCCCCTACGAGCAGTACTTC.